The next 10 T cell receptor beta chains were all read from a single sample in a study of blood T cells in healthy people across ages. Primed by a sample-barcoded 5' primer and a J-beta primer mix, a second PCR proceeded for about 7 to 11 cycles. TCRdb called the 5' RACE reads again in MiXCR, with one record for every CDR3 protein. Among approximately 1,700,000 distinct CDR3 sequences listed, approximately 39% were seen once. The sequenced material came from blood. The receptors come from a human donor in good health.

In this sample, this clonotype turned up a few times. The rearrangement uses TRBV6-2 or TRBV6-3 and TRBJ2-6; D not certain. CDR1 MNHEY and CDR2 SVGEGT come from the germline V gene. V lost 7 bases and J 2 bases, leaving 9 bases between the germline ends. This CDR3 contains 14 residues. The CDR3 DNA sequence: TGTGCCAGCATATCTCTGGCTGGGGCCAACGTCCTGACTTTC. Its protein is CASISLAGANVLTF.

The chain joins TRBV7-8 to TRBJ2-6, with D perhaps TRBD1 or TRBD2 (5 bases each). The CDR3 totals 18 residues. The V end lost 1 base, the J end lost 4 bases, and 17 bases lay between the germline ends. Germline CDR1 and CDR2: SGHVS and FQNEAQ. CDR3 protein: CASSLGFRGPAGANVLTF. The CDR3 nucleotides are TGTGCCAGCAGCTTAGGTTTCCGGGGCCCCGCCGGGGCCAACGTCCTGACTTTC. Based on the CDR3 plus reference TRBV7-8 and TRBJ2-6, the full variable domain is GAGVSQSPRYKVAKRGQDVALRCDPISGHVSLFWYQQALGQGPEFLTYFQNEAQLDKSGLPSDRFFAERPEGSVSTLKIQRTQQEDSAVYLCASSLGFRGPAGANVLTFGAGSRLTVL.

The gene calls are TRBV10-3 and TRBJ1-2; D uncertain. V gave up 0 bases and J gave up 4 bases, with 15 bases separating them. In germline, CDR1 is ENHRY, CDR2 SYGVKD. This CDR3 spans 16 amino acids. In DNA form, the CDR3 reads TGTGCCATCAGTGAGTCCCCAGTGGCCGGTACCTATGGCTACACCTTC. This gives the protein CAISESPVAGTYGYTF.

The CDR3 DNA reads TGTGCCAGCAGCCAAGAGGTAGGACAGGAAGCTTTCTTT. Its protein product is CASSQEVGQEAFF. The chain couples TRBV4-2 to TRBJ1-1; D possibly corresponds to TRBD1 (6 bases). Trimming took 0 bases from V and 8 from J, leaving 10 bases between them. The CDR3 extends over 13 amino acids. CDR1 LGHNA and CDR2 YNFKEQ come from the germline V gene.

This clonotype was counted a few times. This chain uses TRBV24-1 with TRBJ1-2, with 8 bases fitting TRBD1. The CDR3 sequence is 14 residues long. The V gene end was trimmed by 3 bases and the J gene end by 4 bases; junction bases not matched to a gene: 3. Germline CDR1 reads KGHDR; CDR2 reads SFDVKD. Here the CDR3 reads CATSDPTGAYGYTF. CDR3 in DNA: TGTGCCACCAGTGATCCGACAGGGGCCTATGGCTACACCTTC.

This clonotype occurred a few times. The rearrangement links TRBV5-6 to TRBJ2-2; the D is unclear. CDR1 SGHDT and CDR2 YYEEEE come from the germline V gene. CDR3 size: 16 residues. The germline V and J ends were trimmed by 4 bases and 0 bases, with 13 bases remaining between them. The CDR3 reads CASSLMLSPNTGELFF. CDR3 sequence (DNA): TGTGCCAGCAGCCTAATGCTCAGTCCGAACACCGGGGAGCTGTTTTTT.

The J gene is TRBJ2-5, the V gene TRBV9; D uncertain. CDR1 is SGDLS and CDR2 is YYNGEE in the germline V gene. The CDR3 runs 16 residues. Deletions cut 0 bases from V and 2 bases from J, with 14 bases between. CDR3 sequence (DNA): TGTGCCAGCAGCGTAGGGGCTACCTCCGGGCAAGAGACCCAGTACTTC. It is translated as CASSVGATSGQETQYF.

For this clonotype: The junction departs from the called germline gene at one end, perhaps through a read error. This CDR3 is CASSPLRGGETYGQYF. The CDR3 DNA is TGTGCCAGCAGCCCCCTCAGGGGGGGGGAGACCTACGGGCAGTACTTC. This chain links TRBV7-8 with TRBJ2-7; the D call may be TRBD1 or TRBD2 (7 bases each). The CDR3 consists of 16 residues. The germline V gene has CDR1 SGHVS and CDR2 FQNEAQ.

As regards this clonotype: One end of the junction does not line up with germline, which may come from a read error. The J gene is TRBJ2-3, the V gene TRBV12-3 or TRBV12-4, with 8 nucleotides matching TRBD1. This CDR3 has 16 residues. CDR3 residues: CASSLGQGLSTDAQYF. The CDR3 nucleotides read TGTGCCAGCAGTCTCGGACAGGGCCTAAGCACAGATGCGCAGTATTTT.

The chain joins TRBV27 to TRBJ1-6; D is undetermined. From germline, CDR1 is MNHEY and CDR2 SMNVEV (reference sequence). The CDR3 covers 15 residues. Between the trimmed V and J ends, which lost 8 bases and 3 bases, there was a span of 14 bases. This CDR3 reads CASAVSSGYNSPLHF. Written as DNA, the CDR3 is TGTGCCAGCGCCGTTAGCTCGGGCTATAATTCACCCCTCCACTTT.